This T cell receptor (beta chain) is drawn from a study of control samples from healthy donors and cancer patients (dated by TCRdb to the early 2020s). There are 14 amino acids in the CDR3, from cysteine to phenylalanine inclusive. Only the CDR3 DNA is retained, 42 bases long and in frame from the first base. A distance of 11 bases separates the germline ends of V and J, which lose 4 bases and 4 bases respectively. Taken from the germline V gene (reference sequence), the CDR1 and CDR2 loops are SEHNR and FQNEAQ. The library was obtained by the immunoSEQ multiplex PCR assay. The immuneACCESS repertoire file appears here via TCRdb, limited to in-frame rearrangements. These files lack a portion of the clones; in checked studies, under half of the deficit traces to unresolved V genes, and the cause of the others is not known. The sample table contains roughly 370,000 clones; only one count was recorded for 90% of them. The top ten clones comprise 5% to 7% of the sample.

As for this clone: Its recognized antigen is unknown. No base-level quality is on record; no much larger clone is a single base apart.

This receptor was taken from a man aged 40-50 years with head and neck cancer. Recombination connected TRBV7-9 to TRBJ1-5, with TRBD1 as a weak D call on 5 bases. The source material was PBMCs. At the DNA level, the sequence is TGTGCCAGCAGCTCTGGACACCAGAATCAGCCCCAGCATTTT. Its translation is CASSSGHQNQPQHF.